These 6 T cell receptor beta chains originate from one sample sequenced in a study of shared clonotypes between healthy human individuals. Data came from immunoSEQ multiplex PCR; TCRdb stores just in-frame clones and leaves some out. The sample holds millions of clones; around 95% are singletons and the top ten take around 0.13%. Input material: naive CD4+ T cells sorted from blood. Described subset: CD45RA+ positively selected. Receptor source: a man between 18 and 29 years old in good health.

The V and J genes are TRBV30 and TRBJ1-6; 10 positions match TRBD1. This CDR3 region has 15 residues. Trimming at V came to 0 bases and at J to 6 bases, leaving 2 bases not matched to a gene. Germline assignment: CDR1 GTSNPN and CDR2 SVGIG (reference sequence). CDR3 protein: CAWSVRTGGNSPLHF. CDR3 coding DNA: TGTGCCTGGAGTGTTAGGACAGGGGGTAATTCACCCCTCCACTTT.

The chain has TRBV29-1 and TRBJ2-7, with no clear D. The CDR3 spans 11 residues. V was trimmed by 6 bases and J by 6 bases, leaving 12 bases between them. Germline CDR1 and CDR2: SQVTM and ANQGSEA. In DNA form, the CDR3 reads TGCAGCGTCCGAGAGAGTCCCGAGCAGTACTTC. Amino acids: CSVRESPEQYF.

The gene calls are TRBV6-1 and TRBJ1-2, with 7 bases that match TRBD1. CDR3 length: 14 residues. The germline V gene encodes CDR1 MNHNS and CDR2 SASEGT. Trimming cost V 10 bases and J 5 bases; bases outside gene matches: 13. CDR3 residues: CAIVRDSTFYGYTF. The CDR3 bases are TGTGCCATCGTCCGGGACAGTACTTTTTATGGCTACACCTTC.

V and J are TRBV30 and TRBJ1-1, with unresolved D. The CDR3 contains 16 residues. Deletions cut 0 bases from V and 2 bases from J, with 16 bases between. In germline, CDR1 is GTSNPN, CDR2 SVGIG (reference sequence). The CDR3 DNA reads as TGTGCCTGGAGTGTACCTTCTTACCCCTTTAACACTGAAGCTTTCTTT. This codes for CAWSVPSYPFNTEAFF.

The V call is TRBV5-1, the J call TRBJ1-1; tentatively, D is TRBD1 (5 bases). There are 12 residues in the CDR3. Germline CDR1 SGHRS, CDR2 YFSETQ. V was pared by 7 bases and J by 5 bases, with 12 bases between. CDR3 region: CASASGGTEAFF. The DNA of the CDR3 is TGCGCCAGCGCGTCTGGGGGGACTGAAGCTTTCTTT.

The chain recombines TRBV28 with TRBJ1-2; D call uncertain. CDR3 length: 13 residues. V lost 8 bases and J lost 3, with 13 bases in between. Per germline, CDR1 MDHEN and CDR2 SYDVKM. This chain's CDR3 is CASFSDTYYGYTF. DNA of the CDR3: TGTGCCAGCTTTTCCGACACCTACTATGGCTACACCTTC.